The 20 T cell receptor beta chains below come from one sample, sequenced in a study of T cell repertoires in cytomegalovirus infection. TCRdb recomputed calls from the reads with MiXCR, one row per CDR3 protein. The repertoire includes roughly 630,000 distinct CDR3 sequences, 20% to 25% of them detected once, and roughly 8% sits in the top ten. Sequenced: CD8+ T cells from PBMCs. Every receptor here comes from a human donor in good health (CMV status not recorded). Some clones in this sample may be carry-over from other donors' samples.

This sequence joins TRBV6-5 and TRBJ2-1, with D hard to call. CDR1 and CDR2 (germline): MNHEY, SVGAGI. The CDR3 has 14 residues. V gave up 0 bases and J gave up 3 bases, with 6 bases separating them. The CDR3, as DNA: TGTGCCAGCAGTTACTCGCTCCGCTACAATGAGCAGTTCTTC. Residues: CASSYSLRYNEQFF.

This chain links TRBV3-1 with TRBJ2-2; TRBD1 aligns across 7 bases. The germline CDR1 and CDR2 sequences are LGHDT and YNNKEL (reference sequence). This CDR3 region has 17 residues. Trimming cost V 3 bases and J 7 bases; bases outside gene matches: 14. The CDR3 DNA reads TGTGCCAGCAGCCACGCGAGGACAGGTCCTCTTCTCGGGGAGCTGTTTTTT. It is translated as CASSHARTGPLLGELFF.

This clonotype showed up many times. This chain uses TRBV7-6 with TRBJ1-1, with D unresolved. CDR3 length equals 13 residues. Germline V gene sequence: CDR1 SGHVS, CDR2 FNYEAQ. Trimming cost V 0 bases and J 7 bases, with 9 bases left between them. Here the CDR3 DNA reads TGTGCCAGCAGCTTAGCTCGGACGGATGAAGCTTTCTTT. It translates to CASSLARTDEAFF.

This clonotype has at least ten counts. The chain joins TRBV12-5 to TRBJ2-5, with a weak D call TRBD1 (5 bases). This CDR3 is 16 amino acids long. Trimming took 0 bases from V and 1 from J, leaving 12 bases between them. Germline V gene lookup returns CDR1 LGHNT and CDR2 FRNRAP. CDR3 sequence: CASGLVEGAAQETQYF. CDR3 DNA sequence: TGTGCTAGTGGTTTGGTCGAAGGGGCGGCCCAAGAGACCCAGTACTTC.

The chain couples TRBV14 to TRBJ2-3; D is unclear. Trimming took off 4 bases at V and 2 bases at J, with 7 bases between the two ends. Germline assignment: CDR1 SGHDN and CDR2 FVKESK. This CDR3 contains 13 residues. In DNA form, the CDR3 reads TGTGCCAGCAGCCCCTTGCCCACAGATACGCAGTATTTT. This translates into CASSPLPTDTQYF.

In its sample, this clonotype was seen many times. The chain is built from TRBV7-2 and TRBJ1-1; no clear D gene. Germline V CDR1 and CDR2: SGHTA, FQGNSA. The CDR3 spans 11 residues. V was cut by 5 bases and J by 10 bases, with 11 bases left in between. This chain's CDR3 is CASSLRVSAFF. In DNA, the CDR3 is TGTGCCAGCAGCCTTAGAGTTTCAGCTTTCTTT.

This clonotype has only a few counts. This chain joins TRBV7-2 and TRBJ1-1; D gene ambiguous. V lost 3 bases, J lost 11 bases, and 13 bases lay in between. In germline, CDR1 is SGHTA, CDR2 FQGNSA. This CDR3 is built from 12 residues. The CDR3 is CASSLPGIGAFF. CDR3 bases: TGTGCCAGCAGCTTGCCGGGGATTGGGGCTTTCTTT.

This clonotype was detected many times. The rearrangement uses TRBV7-2 and TRBJ2-2; 7 bases are shared with TRBD1. The CDR3 consists of 15 residues. V lost 5 bases, J lost 0 bases, and 3 bases stayed unmatched. Germline V gives CDR1 SGHTA, CDR2 FQGNSA. The CDR3 reads CASSPGTANTGELFF. In nucleotides, the CDR3 is TGTGCCAGCAGCCCCGGGACAGCGAACACCGGGGAGCTGTTTTTT.

Many counts were recorded for this clonotype. V is TRBV6-6 and J is TRBJ1-6, with a tentative D call TRBD1 (5 bases). CDR1 is MNHNY, CDR2 SVGAGI, per germline (reference sequence). The V end was cut by 6 bases, the J end by 7 bases, with 16 bases between. The CDR3 spans 15 residues. The CDR3 DNA sequence: TGTGCCAGCAGGGGGACGGAGAGTTACAATTCACCCCTCCACTTT. Amino acid sequence: CASRGTESYNSPLHF.

The chain recombines TRBV29-1 with TRBJ2-3; D remains ambiguous. Trimming left V 2 bases short and J 2 bases short, with 8 bases between. The germline V gene has CDR1 SQVTM and CDR2 ANQGSEA. CDR3 length: 13 amino acids. CDR3: CSVEQANTDTQYF. The CDR3 DNA follows: TGCAGCGTTGAACAGGCGAACACAGATACGCAGTATTTT.

This clonotype was seen a few times. The chain combines TRBV6-5 with TRBJ2-7; 9 nucleotides line up with TRBD2. This CDR3 is 16 amino acids long. J gave up 3 bases and V 0 bases, and 6 bases lay outside the gene matches. Germline lookup yields CDR1 MNHEY and CDR2 SVGAGI. CDR3 DNA: TGTGCCAGCAGTTACTCCGGGGTAGCGGGGGACTACGAGCAGTACTTC. It encodes CASSYSGVAGDYEQYF.

This clonotype was seen repeatedly, ten times or more. The rearrangement uses TRBV4-1 and TRBJ1-2; 10 positions agree with TRBD1. The germline gives CDR1 MGHRA, CDR2 YSYEKL. The CDR3 consists of 14 residues. The trim removed 5 bases at V and 3 bases at J, leaving 3 bases unmatched. The CDR3 DNA reads TGCGCCAGCAGCGGGACAGGGGCTGACTATGGCTACACCTTC. Protein sequence: CASSGTGADYGYTF.

This clonotype was recorded many times. V and J are TRBV7-9 and TRBJ2-7; no firm D call. Germline V CDR1 and CDR2: SEHNR, FQNEAQ (reference sequence). The CDR3 spans 12 residues. Trimming stripped 5 bases from V and 4 bases from J, with 9 bases between. CDR3 DNA: TGTGCCAGCAGCACCACTGGGTACGAGCAGTACGTC. Translated, it gives CASSTTGYEQYV.

There are many counts of this clonotype. This chain joins TRBV12-3 or TRBV12-4 and TRBJ1-3; a weak D match, TRBD1 (6 bases). The CDR3 has 15 amino acids. Trimming stripped 5 bases from V and 0 bases from J, with 11 bases between. The CDR3 protein is CASSDDRSSGNTIYF. CDR3 sequence (DNA): TGTGCCAGCAGTGACGACAGGAGCTCTGGAAACACCATATATTTT.

The chain is built from TRBV7-9 and TRBJ2-1; D gene ambiguous. The CDR3 spans 15 residues. Germline values: CDR1 SEHNR, CDR2 FQNEAQ (reference sequence). V was pared by 5 bases and J by 0 bases, with 11 bases between. DNA of the CDR3: TGTGCCAGCAGCCCTGTTCCGGACTCCTACAATGAGCAGTTCTTC. Protein sequence: CASSPVPDSYNEQFF.

This chain connects TRBV12-3 or TRBV12-4 to TRBJ1-5, with D maybe TRBD1 (5 bases). CDR3 length equals 15 residues. Trimming took off 3 bases at V and 4 bases at J, with 13 bases between the two ends. The CDR3 sequence is CASSFGDPRNQPQHF. In DNA form, the CDR3 reads TGTGCCAGCAGTTTTGGGGACCCGCGGAATCAGCCCCAGCATTTT.

V gene TRBV11-2 combines with J gene TRBJ2-7, with D perhaps TRBD1 or TRBD2 (6 bases each). The CDR3 is 15 residues long. V lost 6 bases and J 6 bases, leaving 21 bases between the germline ends. The germline V gene has CDR1 SGHAT and CDR2 FQNNGV. The CDR3 bases are TGTGCCAGCAGTTCAGGGGCTCGGGGGAATATCGAGCAGTACGTC. Protein: CASSSGARGNIEQYV.

This clonotype was detected ten times or more. The gene calls are TRBV12-3 or TRBV12-4 and TRBJ1-1; D not resolved. The CDR3 sequence is 14 residues long. V was cut by 3 bases and J by 4 bases, with 12 bases left in between. CDR3 coding DNA: TGTGCCAGCAGTTTCGGGGAGGCGAGCACTGAAGCTTTCTTT. This translates into CASSFGEASTEAFF.

This clonotype was seen a handful of times. The rearrangement links TRBV20-1 to TRBJ2-1, with D unresolved. The CDR3 loop spans 14 amino acids. Germline V gene lookup returns CDR1 DFQATT and CDR2 SNEGSKA (reference sequence). Trimming stripped 6 bases from V and 0 bases from J, with 12 bases between. The CDR3 is CSAQSAGSYNEQFF. The CDR3, as DNA: TGCAGTGCCCAGTCCGCAGGCTCCTACAATGAGCAGTTCTTC.

The sample holds many counts of this clonotype. The chain uses TRBV7-8 and TRBJ2-5; TRBD1 agrees at 7 bases. Losses at the gene ends were 6 bases for V and 5 bases for J; bases not matched to a gene: 6. CDR1 and CDR2 from the germline V gene are SGHVS and FQNEAQ. The CDR3 sequence is 13 residues long. The CDR3 nucleotides are TGTGCCAGCAGGACAGGGATCGGGGAGACCCAGTACTTC. It yields the protein CASRTGIGETQYF. The whole variable domain, filled in from reference TRBV7-8 and TRBJ2-5, reads GAGVSQSPRYKVAKRGQDVALRCDPISGHVSLFWYQQALGQGPEFLTYFQNEAQLDKSGLPSDRFFAERPEGSVSTLKIQRTQQEDSAVYLCASRTGIGETQYFGPGTRLLVL.